This entry lists 25 T cell receptor beta chains sequenced from one sample in a study of blood T cell repertoires in COVID-19. Data came from immunoSEQ multiplex PCR; TCRdb stores just in-frame clones and leaves some out. The sample holds about 85,000 clones; nearly 90% are singletons and the top ten take roughly 4.5%. Sample: peripheral blood. These receptors all come from a woman of 80 years or more with active or convalescent COVID-19.

J is TRBJ2-4 and V is TRBV28, with TRBD1 matching 8 bases. The V segment lost 3 bases and the J segment 7 bases; nucleotides outside the gene matches: 5. Per germline, CDR1 MDHEN and CDR2 SYDVKM. The CDR3 is made up of 14 amino acids. CDR3 residues: CASSFGPGGNIQYF. The CDR3 DNA reads as TGTGCCAGCAGTTTTGGGCCAGGGGGCAACATTCAGTACTTC.

This clone is a singleton in its sample. This chain joins TRBV29-1 and TRBJ2-1; 7 bases are shared with TRBD2. From germline, CDR1 is SQVTM and CDR2 ANQGSEA. V lost 6 bases, J lost 3 bases, and 11 bases stayed unmatched. CDR3 length: 15 amino acids. The CDR3 coding sequence is TGCAGCGTCGAACTTAGCGGGCGATACTACAATGAGCAGTTCTTC. It specifies CSVELSGRYYNEQFF.

V is TRBV7-2 and J is TRBJ1-4, with 9 nucleotides matching TRBD1. This CDR3 is 16 amino acids long. CDR1 is SGHTA, CDR2 FQGNSA, per germline. V shed 5 bases and J 8 bases; nucleotides not matched to a gene: 12. CDR3 in DNA: TGTGCCAGCAGCCCCGGGACAGGGCGTGGTGGGGAAAAACTGTTTTTT. It translates to CASSPGTGRGGEKLFF.

The J gene is TRBJ2-7, the V gene TRBV6-2 or TRBV6-3; 9 bases agree with TRBD1. This CDR3 has 18 amino acids. J gave up 2 bases and V 3 bases, and 14 bases lay outside the gene matches. Germline V gives CDR1 MNHEY, CDR2 SVGEGT. This CDR3 is CASSYNQLFGTGTYEQYF. CDR3 coding DNA: TGTGCCAGCAGTTATAACCAACTTTTCGGGACAGGGACCTACGAGCAGTACTTC.

This clone was detected only a few times. The chain carries TRBV7-9 and TRBJ1-2; TRBD1 might be the D (6 bases). Trimming stripped 5 bases from V and 1 base from J, with 11 bases between. Germline CDR1 reads SEHNR; CDR2 reads FQNEAQ (reference sequence). The CDR3 loop spans 14 amino acids. For the CDR3, the DNA is TGTGCCAGCAGCGCGGACAGTAATAACTATGGCTACACCTTC. Protein: CASSADSNNYGYTF.

V gene TRBV29-1 combines with J gene TRBJ2-1; D might be TRBD2 (5 bases). The CDR3 consists of 12 residues. V was clipped by 8 bases and J by 9 bases, with 17 bases between them. The germline CDR1 and CDR2 sequences are SQVTM and ANQGSEA. CDR3 loop: CSPTPYSGEQFF. The DNA of the CDR3 is TGCAGCCCGACGCCTTACAGCGGTGAGCAGTTCTTC.

CDR3 DNA: TGTGCCAGCAGTGAGGGACAGGGGACGCACGAGCAGTACTTC. It codes for CASSEGQGTHEQYF. This chain uses TRBV6-1 with TRBJ2-7, with 10 bases fitting TRBD1. The CDR3 is made up of 14 amino acids. V shed 3 bases and J 5 bases; nucleotides not matched to a gene: 4. Germline loops: CDR1 MNHNS, CDR2 SASEGT.

Here the CDR3 reads CASSFGTGEVEQYF. The CDR3 DNA is TGTGCCAGCAGCTTCGGGACAGGGGAGGTTGAGCAGTACTTC. The J gene is TRBJ2-7, the V gene TRBV11-2; 10 bases fit TRBD1. Trimming took 3 bases from V and 7 from J; bases not matched to a gene: 6. Germline CDR1 reads SGHAT; CDR2 reads FQNNGV. The CDR3 has 14 residues.

The rearrangement joins TRBV28 to TRBJ2-3; 14 bases agree with TRBD2. Germline CDR1 reads MDHEN; CDR2 reads SYDVKM. CDR3 length: 16 residues. V lost 5 bases and J lost 6; bases outside the gene matches: 7. CDR3 in amino acids: CASSGTSGSFLDTQYF. In DNA, the CDR3 is TGTGCCAGCAGTGGGACTAGCGGGAGTTTTCTGGATACGCAGTATTTT.

V usage is TRBV30 and J usage is TRBJ2-1; 12 bases match TRBD2. This CDR3 contains 15 residues. Germline V gene data show CDR1 as GTSNPN and CDR2 as SVGIG (reference sequence). V shed 3 bases, J shed 2 bases, and the junction held 2 bases outside the gene matches. The CDR3 sequence: CAWRGLAGTYNEQFF. CDR3 sequence (DNA): TGTGCCTGGAGAGGACTAGCGGGAACCTACAATGAGCAGTTCTTC. The full variable domain, its missing parts supplied by reference TRBV30 and TRBJ2-1, is SQTIHQWPATLVQPVGSPLSLECTVEGTSNPNLYWYRQAAGRGLQLLFYSVGIGQISSEVPQNLSASRPQDRQFILSSKKLLLSDSGFYLCAWRGLAGTYNEQFFGPGTRLTVL.

The V and J genes are TRBV28 and TRBJ1-2; no clear D gene. The V gene lost 3 bases and the J gene lost 4 bases, with 15 bases spanning the gap. This CDR3 is 15 amino acids long. The germline gives CDR1 MDHEN, CDR2 SYDVKM. The CDR3 region is CASSLTRSGSYGYTF. CDR3 sequence (DNA): TGTGCCAGCAGTTTGACCCGGAGCGGGAGCTATGGCTACACCTTC.

The V call is TRBV30, the J call TRBJ1-1; D is ambiguous. The CDR3 extends over 13 amino acids. Germline loops: CDR1 GTSNPN, CDR2 SVGIG (reference sequence). V dropped 8 bases and J dropped 5 bases, with 18 bases sitting between them. The CDR3 DNA follows: TGTGCCATTAGTCCGGGATCCCCTACTGAAGCTTTCTTT. This sequence encodes CAISPGSPTEAFF.

Only one count was recorded for this clone. V and J are TRBV4-3 and TRBJ2-3; TRBD2 agrees at 7 bases. The germline CDR1 and CDR2 sequences are LGHNA and YSLEER. With 3 bases clipped from V and 0 bases from J, the junction kept 3 bases outside the gene matches. The CDR3 runs 15 residues. This CDR3 is CASSQGLPSTDTQYF. The CDR3 DNA reads as TGCGCCAGCAGCCAGGGACTACCTAGCACAGATACGCAGTATTTT.

The V gene is TRBV28, the J gene TRBJ1-5; D might be TRBD1 (6 bases). CDR3 size: 16 residues. Trimming shortened V by 3 bases and J by 3 bases, and 15 bases separated the two germline ends. Germline CDR1 reads MDHEN; CDR2 reads SYDVKM. The CDR3 loop reads CASSFGGGADNQPQHF. The DNA of the CDR3 is TGTGCCAGCAGTTTCGGGGGGGGCGCGGACAATCAGCCCCAGCATTTT. Together with reference TRBV28 and TRBJ1-5, the CDR3 gives the full variable domain: DVKVTQSSRYLVKRTGEKVFLECVQDMDHENMFWYRQDPGLGLRLIYFSYDVKMKEKGDIPEGYSVSREKKERFSLILESASTNQTSMYLCASSFGGGADNQPQHFGDGTRLSIL.

This rearrangement joins TRBV19 to TRBJ2-1; 9 bases are shared with TRBD2. Unmatched junction bases numbered 6, after V lost 4 bases and J lost 11 bases. Germline CDR1 LNHDA, CDR2 SQIVND (reference sequence). This CDR3 has 13 residues. CDR3 nucleotide sequence: TGTGCCAGTAGTACGATAGCGGGGGCCAAGCAGTTCTTC. This translates into CASSTIAGAKQFF.

This chain uses TRBV5-8 with TRBJ2-5; tentative D call: TRBD1 (5 bases). V was pared by 7 bases and J by 4 bases, with 20 bases between. CDR3 length equals 15 residues. The germline V gene has CDR1 SGHTS and CDR2 YDEGEE. The CDR3 DNA reads as TGTGCCAGCCTAACGAGGCAGGGAAGTTCAGAGACCCAGTACTTC. Translation gives CASLTRQGSSETQYF.

The chain carries TRBV7-8 and TRBJ2-1, with D maybe TRBD2 (5 bases). CDR3 size: 15 residues. Per germline, CDR1 SGHVS and CDR2 FQNEAQ. In DNA form, the CDR3 reads TGTGCGTCCACGGAGGTCTTGAGCTCCTACAATGAGCAGTTCTTC. It codes for CASTEVLSSYNEQFF.

The V call is TRBV18, the J call TRBJ1-1; tentative D call: TRBD1 (5 bases). The CDR3 consists of 13 residues. V gave up 3 bases and J gave up 5 bases, with 10 bases separating them. CDR1 KGHSH and CDR2 LQKENI come from the germline V gene. Written as DNA, the CDR3 is TGTGCCAGCTCACCTTCGGGGGAGACTGAAGCTTTCTTT. This gives the protein CASSPSGETEAFF.

The chain employs TRBV24-1 and TRBJ2-7; 9 nucleotides match TRBD1. Looked up from germline, CDR1 is KGHDR and CDR2 is SFDVKD. The CDR3 is 15 amino acids. J gave up 6 bases and V 4 bases, and 9 bases lay outside the gene matches. Written as DNA, the CDR3 is TGTGCCACCAGTGAGCGGGACAGGGCCACGGGCGAGCAGTACTTC. This gives the protein CATSERDRATGEQYF.

The chain combines TRBV9 with TRBJ2-3; a weak D match, TRBD2 (6 bases). This CDR3 has 16 residues. The V gene's germline CDR1 is SGDLS and CDR2 YYNGEE. V was shortened by 1 base and J by 0 bases, with 12 bases between the two germline ends. The CDR3 sequence is CASSVIADRSTDTQYF. The CDR3 region has the DNA TGTGCCAGCAGCGTAATAGCGGACCGAAGCACAGATACGCAGTATTTT. Using reference TRBV9 and TRBJ2-3 for the parts outside the CDR3, the full variable domain is DSGVTQTPKHLITATGQRVTLRCSPRSGDLSVYWYQQSLDQGLQFLIQYYNGEERAKGNILERFSAQQFPDLHSELNLSSLELGDSALYFCASSVIADRSTDTQYFGPGTRLTVL.

The rearrangement joins TRBV7-2 to TRBJ2-7; D may be TRBD2 (5 bases). CDR3 size: 15 residues. Trimming removed 4 bases from V and 2 bases from J, with 15 bases in between. Germline V CDR1 and CDR2: SGHTA, FQGNSA. CDR3 coding DNA: TGTGCCAGCAGCTCCCCTCGTGCGGGCCCCTACGAGCAGTACTTC. Translating it yields CASSSPRAGPYEQYF. The complete variable domain, with remaining parts taken from reference TRBV7-2 and TRBJ2-7, reads GAGVSQSPSNKVTEKGKDVELRCDPISGHTALYWYRQSLGQGLEFLIYFQGNSAPDKSGLPSDRFSAERTGGSVSTLTIQRTQQEDSAVYLCASSSPRAGPYEQYFGPGTRLTVT.

CDR3 DNA sequence: TGTGCCAGCTCATCAGGGACTAGCGGTTACAATGAGCAGTTCTTC. It translates to CASSSGTSGYNEQFF. The V gene is TRBV18, the J gene TRBJ2-1; TRBD2 matches at 11 bases. Germline CDR1 reads KGHSH; CDR2 reads LQKENI. J lost 4 bases, V lost 5 bases, and 4 bases had no gene match. This CDR3 comprises 15 residues.

The gene calls are TRBV19 and TRBJ2-1; TRBD2 matches at 11 bases. The CDR3 spans 14 residues. Germline V lookup: CDR1 LNHDA, CDR2 SQIVND (reference sequence). J lost 7 bases, V lost 5 bases, and 4 bases had no gene match. CDR3 amino acids: CASSLGTSGNEQFF. The DNA of the CDR3 is TGTGCCAGTAGTTTAGGGACTAGCGGTAATGAGCAGTTCTTC.

The rearrangement uses TRBV7-6 and TRBJ1-4, with a weak D call TRBD1 (5 bases). Germline V gene lookup returns CDR1 SGHVS and CDR2 FNYEAQ. Trimming removed 2 bases from V and 8 bases from J, with 18 bases in between. CDR3 size: 16 residues. CDR3 DNA sequence: TGTGCCAGCAGCTTAACTGGCAGGGCCTTTGGCGAAAAACTGTTTTTT. Amino acid sequence: CASSLTGRAFGEKLFF.

The chain combines TRBV28 with TRBJ1-2; a possible D gene is TRBD1 (6 bases). Trimming cost V 5 bases and J 4 bases, with 17 bases left between them. Germline V gene sequence: CDR1 MDHEN, CDR2 SYDVKM. The CDR3 is 15 amino acids. The CDR3 loop is CASSGGAGAFYGYTF. The CDR3 DNA is TGTGCCAGCAGTGGGGGGGCAGGGGCATTCTATGGCTACACCTTC.